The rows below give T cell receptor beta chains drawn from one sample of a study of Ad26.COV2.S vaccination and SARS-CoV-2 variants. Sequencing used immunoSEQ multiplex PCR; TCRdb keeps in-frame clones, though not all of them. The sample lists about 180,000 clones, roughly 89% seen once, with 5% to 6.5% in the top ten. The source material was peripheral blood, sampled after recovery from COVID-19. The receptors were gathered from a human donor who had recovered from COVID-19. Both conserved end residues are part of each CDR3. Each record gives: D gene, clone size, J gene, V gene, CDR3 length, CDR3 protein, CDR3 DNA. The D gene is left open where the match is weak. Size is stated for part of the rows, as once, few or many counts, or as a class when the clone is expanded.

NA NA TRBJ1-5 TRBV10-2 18 CASRPRDGERSRNQPQHF TGCGCCAGCAGACCTCGGGACGGTGAAAGATCACGCAATCAGCCCCAGCATTTT
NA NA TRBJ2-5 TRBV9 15 CASSVDSGRQETQYF TGTGCCAGCAGCGTAGATTCTGGTCGACAAGAGACCCAGTACTTC
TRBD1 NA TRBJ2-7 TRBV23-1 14 CARGRGQGFHEQYF TGCGCCAGAGGGAGGGGACAGGGATTCCACGAGCAGTACTTC
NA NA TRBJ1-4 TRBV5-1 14 CASSPDEISEKLFF TGCGCCAGCAGCCCCGACGAGATCAGTGAAAAACTGTTTTTT
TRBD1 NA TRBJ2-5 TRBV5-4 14 CASSSRQGQETQYF TGTGCCAGCAGCTCCCGACAGGGTCAAGAGACCCAGTACTTC
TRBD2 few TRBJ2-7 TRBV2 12 CASTTSIGEQYF TGTGCCAGCACGACTAGCATTGGCGAGCAGTACTTC
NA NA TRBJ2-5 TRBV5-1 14 CASSLGGGEETQYF TGCGCCAGCAGCTTAGGCGGAGGGGAAGAGACCCAGTACTTC
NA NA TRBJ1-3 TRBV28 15 CASNRGSDPGNTIYF TGTGCCAGCAACCGCGGGAGCGACCCTGGAAACACCATATATTTT
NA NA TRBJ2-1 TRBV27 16 CASSSTGRTLYNEQFF TGTGCCAGCAGTTCCACCGGGAGAACCCTCTACAATGAGCAGTTCTTC
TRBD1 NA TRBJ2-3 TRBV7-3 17 CASSFPRQGASTDTQYF TGTGCCAGCAGCTTCCCCCGGCAGGGGGCTAGCACAGATACGCAGTATTTT
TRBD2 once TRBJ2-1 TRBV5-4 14 CASRASGRYNEQFF TGTGCCAGCAGGGCTAGCGGGAGATACAATGAGCAGTTCTTC
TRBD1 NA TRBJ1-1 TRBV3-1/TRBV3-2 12 CASSHRDRGAFF TGTGCCAGCAGCCACAGGGACAGGGGGGCTTTCTTT
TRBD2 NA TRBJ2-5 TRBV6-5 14 CASTTSGVQETQYF TGTGCCAGCACGACTAGCGGGGTCCAAGAGACCCAGTACTTC
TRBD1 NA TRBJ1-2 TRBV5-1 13 CASSLGQNYGYTF TGCGCCAGCAGCCTGGGACAGAACTATGGCTACACCTTC
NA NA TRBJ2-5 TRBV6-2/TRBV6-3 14 CASSSNGALETQYF TGTGCCAGCAGTTCGAATGGGGCTCTAGAGACCCAGTACTTC
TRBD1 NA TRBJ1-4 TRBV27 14 CASSSAGGNEKLFF TGTGCCAGCAGTTCCGCAGGGGGCAATGAAAAACTGTTTTTT
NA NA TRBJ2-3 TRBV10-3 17 CAISVSLWDSSGHTQYF TGTGCCATCAGTGTTAGTTTATGGGACTCCTCTGGACATACGCAGTATTTT
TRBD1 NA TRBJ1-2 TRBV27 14 CASSPKDRGGGYTF TGTGCCAGCAGTCCCAAAGACAGGGGCGGTGGCTACACCTTC
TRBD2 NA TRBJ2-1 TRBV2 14 CASRTSGVYNEQFF TGTGCCAGCCGGACTAGCGGAGTATACAATGAGCAGTTCTTC
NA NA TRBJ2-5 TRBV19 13 CASSSYRGETQYF TGTGCCAGTAGTTCCTATCGTGGAGAGACCCAGTACTTC
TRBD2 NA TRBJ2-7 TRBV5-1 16 CASSSLAGGRAQEQYF TGCGCCAGCAGCTCTCTAGCGGGAGGGAGAGCTCAGGAGCAGTACTTC
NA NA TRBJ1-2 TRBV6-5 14 CASSRTPRDYGYTF TGTGCCAGCAGCAGAACGCCACGGGACTATGGCTACACCTTC
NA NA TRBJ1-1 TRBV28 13 CASSLLGDTEAFF TGTGCCAGCAGTTTATTGGGGGACACTGAAGCTTTCTTT
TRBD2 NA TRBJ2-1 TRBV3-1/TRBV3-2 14 CASSRSGTVNEQFF TGTGCCAGCAGCCGAAGCGGGACGGTTAATGAGCAGTTCTTC
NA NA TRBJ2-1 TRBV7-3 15 CASSLRGSTDNEQFF TGTGCCAGCAGCTTACGGGGGAGCACAGACAATGAGCAGTTCTTC
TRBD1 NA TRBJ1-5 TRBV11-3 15 CASSSSTGFNQPQHF TGTGCCAGCAGTTCCTCGACAGGGTTCAATCAGCCCCAGCATTTT
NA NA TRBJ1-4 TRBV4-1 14 CASSQVPPRGKLFF TGCGCCAGCAGCCAAGTCCCTCCCCGGGGAAAACTGTTTTTT
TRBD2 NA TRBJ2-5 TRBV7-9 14 CASSLSGGEETQYF TGTGCCAGCAGCTTATCCGGGGGGGAGGAGACCCAGTACTTC
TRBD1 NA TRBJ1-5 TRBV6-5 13 CASRTGGNQPQHF TGTGCCAGCAGGACAGGGGGCAATCAGCCCCAGCATTTT
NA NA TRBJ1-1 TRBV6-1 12 CASSERITEAFF TGTGCCAGCAGTGAAAGGATCACTGAAGCTTTCTTT
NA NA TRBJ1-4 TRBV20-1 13 CSASGAHNEKLFF TGCAGTGCTAGTGGGGCCCATAATGAAAAACTGTTTTTT
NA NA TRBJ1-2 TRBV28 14 CASSPVATRRGYTF TGTGCCAGCAGTCCGGTGGCGACTCGGAGAGGCTACACCTTC
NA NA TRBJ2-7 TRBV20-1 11 CSAKRFYEQYF TGCAGTGCTAAGAGATTCTACGAGCAGTACTTC
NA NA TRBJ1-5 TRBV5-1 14 CASSLEGEGQPQHF TGCGCCAGCAGCTTGGAAGGAGAGGGTCAGCCCCAGCATTTT
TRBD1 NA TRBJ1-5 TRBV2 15 CASREIGQGNQPQHF TGTGCCAGCAGGGAAATTGGACAGGGCAATCAGCCCCAGCATTTT
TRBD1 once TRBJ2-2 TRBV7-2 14 CASRLDRGQGELFF TGTGCCAGCAGACTGGACAGGGGGCAAGGGGAGCTGTTTTTT
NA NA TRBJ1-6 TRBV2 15 CASRTDTGYNSPLHF TGTGCCAGCAGGACGGACACTGGCTATAATTCACCCCTCCACTTT
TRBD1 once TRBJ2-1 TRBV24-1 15 CATSDPGTGTNEQFF TGTGCCACCAGTGATCCCGGGACAGGGACCAATGAGCAGTTCTTC
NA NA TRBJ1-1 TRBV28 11 CASNELGEAFF TGTGCCAGCAATGAACTGGGTGAAGCTTTCTTT
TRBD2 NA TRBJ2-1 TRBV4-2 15 CASSQVGLGGNEQFF TGTGCCAGCAGCCAAGTGGGACTAGGGGGCAATGAGCAGTTCTTC
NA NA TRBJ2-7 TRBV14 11 CASSQNYEQYF TGTGCCAGCAGCCAAAACTACGAGCAGTACTTC
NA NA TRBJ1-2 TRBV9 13 CASSGTGTNGYTF TGTGCCAGCAGCGGGACCGGGACAAATGGCTACACCTTC
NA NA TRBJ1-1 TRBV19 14 CASSIPGVNTEAFF TGTGCCAGTAGTATTCCGGGAGTGAACACTGAAGCTTTCTTT
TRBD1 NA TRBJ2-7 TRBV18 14 CASSSGQGPYEQYF TGTGCCAGCTCATCGGGACAGGGACCCTACGAGCAGTACTTC
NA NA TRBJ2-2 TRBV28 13 CASSLTYTGELFF TGTGCCAGCAGTTTGACCTACACCGGGGAGCTGTTTTTT